These 26 T cell receptor beta chains were sequenced from one sample in a study of vaccination effects on CD4 cells after COVID-19. Sequencing was performed with immunoSEQ multiplex PCR; in TCRdb, only in-frame clones are kept and a portion is missing. The sample includes 35,000 to 55,000 clones, around 77% of them seen just once. Sequencing was preceded by expansion of antigen-specific CD4+ T cells with viral peptide pools in the ViraFEST assay. Researchers isolated CD4+ T cells once about 11 days of culture had elapsed. Vaccine recipients lacked prior SARS-CoV-2 infection and had negative nucleocapsid antibodies. These TCRs' antigens remain unknown. Here the sequenced sample was CD4+ T cells from PBMCs cultured with SARS-CoV-2 spike peptides, taken before COVID-19 vaccination. Receptors were obtained from a human donor who received a COVID-19 vaccine.

The chain combines TRBV5-1 with TRBJ2-2; the match to TRBD2 covers 9 bases. CDR3 length: 16 residues. CDR1 is SGHRS and CDR2 is YFSETQ in the germline V gene. The J segment lost 5 bases and the V segment lost 6 bases, leaving 11 bases of the junction unmatched. The CDR3 bases are TGCGCCAGCACCTACTTACCGGGACTAGCAACCGGGGAGCTGTTTTTT. Amino acids: CASTYLPGLATGELFF.

This rearrangement joins TRBV5-8 to TRBJ2-3; D is unresolved. The CDR3 is 16 residues long. Germline loops: CDR1 SGHTS, CDR2 YDEGEE. V was trimmed by 7 bases and J by 1 base, leaving 19 bases between them. CDR3 nucleotide sequence: TGTGCCAGCCCTTCGGTCGGGCAGGTGGGCACAGATACGCAGTATTTT. It yields the protein CASPSVGQVGTDTQYF.

V usage is TRBV7-2 and J usage is TRBJ2-5; D remains ambiguous. CDR3 length equals 11 residues. The germline gives CDR1 SGHTA, CDR2 FQGNSA. V lost 1 base and J lost 7, with 4 bases in between. CDR3 nucleotides: TGTGCCAGCAGCTTAGGCCCGACCCAGTACTTC. As protein: CASSLGPTQYF.

This chain uses TRBV24-1 with TRBJ2-7, with 7 bases fitting TRBD1. This CDR3 has 18 residues. Trimming cost V 1 base and J 0 bases; bases outside gene matches: 11. Germline values: CDR1 KGHDR, CDR2 SFDVKD. The CDR3 protein is CATSDFQDRHLISYEQYV. CDR3 nucleotide sequence: TGTGCCACCAGTGATTTCCAGGACAGGCACCTTATCTCCTACGAGCAGTACGTC.

The gene calls are TRBV24-1 and TRBJ2-2; the D gene could be TRBD1 or TRBD2 (5 bases each). Germline V lookup: CDR1 KGHDR, CDR2 SFDVKD. This CDR3 region has 17 residues. V gave up 4 bases and J gave up 4 bases, with 18 bases separating them. CDR3 sequence reads: CATSDPTRGATTGELFF. The CDR3 DNA sequence: TGTGCCACCAGTGACCCCACACGAGGGGCCACCACCGGGGAGCTGTTTTTT.

There are a few counts of this clone. J is TRBJ1-4 and V is TRBV5-1, with D unclear. The CDR3 is made up of 13 amino acids. V lost 1 base, J lost 7 bases, and 8 bases lay in between. Germline V gives CDR1 SGHRS, CDR2 YFSETQ. The CDR3 spells CASSLSGFEKLFF. The CDR3 DNA reads TGCGCCAGCAGCTTGTCGGGGTTTGAAAAACTGTTTTTT.

V and J are TRBV24-1 and TRBJ2-1; unclear D gene. V was pared by 4 bases and J by 7 bases, with 19 bases between. Germline assignment: CDR1 KGHDR and CDR2 SFDVKD. This CDR3 contains 16 residues. The CDR3 protein is CATSDPGFSYTNEQFF. CDR3 sequence (DNA): TGTGCCACCAGTGACCCAGGTTTCTCGTATACAAATGAGCAGTTCTTC.

The gene calls are TRBV12-3 or TRBV12-4 and TRBJ1-2, with D unresolved. With 2 bases removed from V and 4 bases from J, the gap between germline ends came to 8 bases. The CDR3 spans 13 residues. CDR3 nucleotide sequence: TGTGCCAGCAGTTTAATAGGCACCTATGGCTACACCTTC. It encodes CASSLIGTYGYTF.

The chain combines TRBV7-9 with TRBJ1-2, with no clear D. Germline V gives CDR1 SEHNR, CDR2 FQNEAQ (reference sequence). This CDR3 is 13 amino acids long. Trimming stripped 5 bases from V and 8 bases from J, with 15 bases between. The CDR3 DNA reads TGTGCCAGCAGCCTAAATCGGACGGAGGGCTACACCTTC. Its protein product is CASSLNRTEGYTF. Full variable domain (outside the CDR3, taken from reference TRBV7-9 and TRBJ1-2): DTGVSQNPRHKITKRGQNVTFRCDPISEHNRLYWYRQTLGQGPEFLTYFQNEAQLEKSRLLSDRFSAERPKGSFSTLEIQRTEQGDSAMYLCASSLNRTEGYTFGSGTRLTVV.

This chain joins TRBV5-1 and TRBJ1-1; no clear D. Germline CDR1 and CDR2: SGHRS and YFSETQ. The V and J ends lost 3 bases and 5 bases respectively, with 14 bases between them. This CDR3 is 14 amino acids long. Here the CDR3 reads CASSSPTVRTEAFF. The CDR3 DNA reads TGCGCCAGCAGCTCGCCGACGGTGAGGACTGAAGCTTTCTTT.

V and J are TRBV6-1 and TRBJ1-5, with D unresolved. CDR1 is MNHNS and CDR2 is SASEGT in the germline V gene. The CDR3 sequence is 15 residues long. Trimming took off 3 bases at V and 0 bases at J, with 9 bases between the two ends. Here the CDR3 DNA reads TGTGCCAGCAGTGACGAGCACTATAGCAATCAGCCCCAGCATTTT. Protein: CASSDEHYSNQPQHF.

V is TRBV19 and J is TRBJ1-2; D gene ambiguous. The CDR3 sequence is 14 residues long. CDR1 is LNHDA and CDR2 is SQIVND in the germline V gene (reference sequence). Trimming shortened V by 0 bases and J by 4 bases, and 9 bases separated the two germline ends. Written as DNA, the CDR3 is TGTGCCAGTAGTATAGATCTGAGCCTCTATGGCTACACCTTC. Translated: CASSIDLSLYGYTF.

V usage is TRBV7-3 and J usage is TRBJ2-2; 8 bases match TRBD2. Germline-derived CDR1 and CDR2 are SGHTA and FQGTGA. The CDR3 consists of 19 residues. The J segment lost 7 bases and the V segment lost 2 bases, leaving 18 bases of the junction unmatched. The CDR3 DNA reads TGTGCCAGCAGCTTATACGGGGGGGGCCTAACAGGGTTCGGCGGGGAGCTGTTTTTT. Translated, it gives CASSLYGGGLTGFGGELFF.

This chain joins TRBV4-2 and TRBJ2-3; TRBD2 aligns across 12 bases. The CDR3 totals 18 residues. Germline V gene sequence: CDR1 LGHNA, CDR2 YNFKEQ. J lost 3 bases, V lost 4 bases, and 11 bases had no gene match. CDR3: CASSPRASGGAETDTQYF. The DNA of the CDR3 is TGTGCCAGCAGCCCCAGGGCTAGCGGGGGGGCCGAGACAGATACGCAGTATTTT.

The chain links TRBV24-1 to TRBJ2-3; D remains ambiguous. The V end was cut by 2 bases, the J end by 3 bases, with 8 bases between. The germline V gene encodes CDR1 KGHDR and CDR2 SFDVKD. The CDR3 loop spans 14 amino acids. DNA of the CDR3: TGTGCCACCAGTGATTATAGGGCAACAGATACGCAGTATTTT. Encoded protein: CATSDYRATDTQYF.

This clone was observed a handful of times. The rearrangement links TRBV19 to TRBJ1-1; D not certain. This CDR3 is built from 13 residues. Germline lookup yields CDR1 LNHDA and CDR2 SQIVND (reference sequence). Trimming shortened V by 6 bases and J by 1 base, and 9 bases separated the two germline ends. The DNA for the CDR3 is TGTGCCAGTAGGACGGATGCGAACACTGAAGCTTTCTTT. This gives the protein CASRTDANTEAFF.

This sequence joins TRBV6-1 and TRBJ2-2; D is perhaps TRBD1 (6 bases). The CDR3 is 15 residues long. Between the trimmed V and J ends, which lost 2 bases and 2 bases, there was a span of 9 bases. Germline-derived CDR1 and CDR2 are MNHNS and SASEGT. CDR3 residues: CASSEWTANTGELFF. CDR3 DNA sequence: TGTGCCAGCAGTGAATGGACAGCTAACACCGGGGAGCTGTTTTTT.

This chain uses TRBV7-2 with TRBJ2-2, with 7 bases fitting TRBD1. The CDR3 has 16 amino acids. Germline V lookup: CDR1 SGHTA, CDR2 FQGNSA. Losses at the gene ends were 8 bases for V and 1 base for J; bases not matched to a gene: 10. CDR3 DNA: TGTGCCAGCCGAAAAGAGGGACAGCTGAACACCGGGGAGCTGTTTTTT. This sequence encodes CASRKEGQLNTGELFF.

The CDR3 sequence is CASGPGTVPGTDTQYF. The CDR3 DNA follows: TGCGCCAGCGGGCCCGGGACAGTCCCTGGCACAGATACGCAGTATTTT. The chain recombines TRBV5-1 with TRBJ2-3; 7 positions match TRBD1. Trimming removed 7 bases from V and 1 base from J; junction bases left unmatched: 12. CDR1 and CDR2 from the germline V gene are SGHRS and YFSETQ. This CDR3 has 16 amino acids.

V gene TRBV18 combines with J gene TRBJ2-1, with 10 bases that match TRBD2. Germline V gene lookup returns CDR1 KGHSH and CDR2 LQKENI. The V gene end was trimmed by 4 bases and the J gene end by 7 bases; junction bases not matched to a gene: 19. The CDR3 loop spans 19 amino acids. This chain's CDR3 is CASSLIRGSSGGQGNEQFF. The CDR3 region has the DNA TGTGCCAGCTCACTCATCCGGGGGTCTAGCGGGGGCCAAGGGAATGAGCAGTTCTTC.

This rearrangement joins TRBV15 to TRBJ2-5; D possibly uses TRBD1 or TRBD2 (6 bases each). CDR1 and CDR2 (germline): LNHNV, YYDKDF (reference sequence). The CDR3 runs 16 residues. V was pared by 1 base and J by 1 base, with 13 bases between. CDR3 sequence (DNA): TGTGCCACCAGCAGAGGGGGGGCGGCCCGCCAAGAGACCCAGTACTTC. This gives the protein CATSRGGAARQETQYF.

J is TRBJ2-5 and V is TRBV5-1; 11 bases line up with TRBD2. Unmatched junction bases numbered 9, after V lost 4 bases and J lost 7 bases. Germline loops: CDR1 SGHRS, CDR2 YFSETQ. The CDR3 consists of 15 residues. CDR3 loop: CASSETSGGVGTQYF. Written as DNA, the CDR3 is TGCGCCAGCAGCGAAACTAGCGGGGGAGTAGGGACCCAGTACTTC.

This chain uses TRBV6-5 with TRBJ2-5; D is tentatively TRBD1 or TRBD2 (6 bases each). With 7 bases removed from V and 5 bases from J, the gap between germline ends came to 17 bases. The CDR3 is made up of 14 amino acids. Germline V gene data show CDR1 as MNHEY and CDR2 as SVGAGI. The CDR3 reads CASKEGGSPETQYF. CDR3 nucleotides: TGTGCCAGCAAAGAGGGGGGCTCCCCGGAGACCCAGTACTTC.

The chain has TRBV5-4 and TRBJ2-5; 11 bases line up with TRBD2. After removal of 1 base from V and 7 bases from J, the junction contained 15 bases not matched to a gene. The length of the CDR3 is 18 residues. In germline, CDR1 is SGHNT, CDR2 YYREEE (reference sequence). CDR3 nucleotide sequence: TGTGCCAGCAGCTTGACCTCTTTAGCGGGGGGGCCGGCGGGGACCCAGTACTTC. Translating it yields CASSLTSLAGGPAGTQYF.

This sequence joins TRBV6-6 and TRBJ1-2; the D gene is possibly TRBD1 (5 bases). The CDR3 is 14 amino acids. The germline CDR1 and CDR2 sequences are MNHNY and SVGAGI (reference sequence). Trimming took 2 bases from V and 2 from J, leaving 9 bases between them. CDR3 sequence (DNA): TGTGCCAGCAGTTACCAGGGAACAAACTATGGCTACACCTTC. It encodes CASSYQGTNYGYTF.

The V and J genes are TRBV5-3 and TRBJ2-7; TRBD2 is a possible D gene (5 bases). TRBV5-3 is recorded as an ORF, its role being uncertain. V gave up 0 bases and J gave up 0 bases, with 10 bases separating them. The CDR3 has 15 residues. The CDR3 sequence: CARSLALGDSYEQYV. CDR3 DNA sequence: TGTGCCAGAAGCTTGGCCTTGGGAGACTCCTACGAGCAGTACGTC.